The 26 T cell receptor beta chains presented below share a single source sample, sequenced in a study of blood T cell repertoires in COVID-19. The data were produced by immunoSEQ multiplex PCR, yet TCRdb's version contains in-frame clones alone and is incomplete. The profile shows 200,000 to 250,000 clones, 65% to 90% of them singletons. The source material was peripheral blood. The receptors derive from a woman in her 70s with COVID-19, enrolled during active disease.

The chain recombines TRBV10-2 with TRBJ2-1; 9 bases are shared with TRBD2. The V and J ends lost 7 bases and 8 bases, in that order; junction bases with no gene match: 9. CDR1 and CDR2 (germline): WSHSY, SAAADI. This CDR3 has 14 residues. CDR3 bases: TGCGCCAGCAAAGCGGCGGGAGGGCCCCATGAGCAGTTCTTC. This gives the protein CASKAAGGPHEQFF.

The genes are TRBV5-5 and TRBJ1-5, with 9 bases aligning to TRBD1. The trim removed 4 bases at V and 4 bases at J, leaving 6 bases unmatched. The CDR3 consists of 15 residues. CDR1 SGHKS and CDR2 YYEKEE come from the germline V gene (reference sequence). CDR3 sequence: CASSLTGGENQPQHF. CDR3 nucleotides: TGTGCCAGCAGCCTGACAGGGGGTGAGAATCAGCCCCAGCATTTT.

This clone was detected a few times. The chain is built from TRBV4-3 and TRBJ1-2; 7 positions match TRBD1. Germline loops: CDR1 LGHNA, CDR2 YSLEER. Germline trimming cut 0 bases from V and 6 bases from J; bases unmatched to any gene: 7. This CDR3 has 15 residues. CDR3 residues: CASSQDRLGGNGYTF. For the CDR3, the DNA is TGCGCCAGCAGCCAAGATCGGTTAGGGGGCAATGGCTACACCTTC.

There are a few counts of this clone. The rearrangement uses TRBV7-6 and TRBJ2-3; 9 bases align to TRBD2. This CDR3 has 15 amino acids. Germline loops: CDR1 SGHVS, CDR2 FNYEAQ. Trimming cost V 7 bases and J 0 bases; bases outside gene matches: 5. The CDR3: CASTSLAGSTDTQYF. The DNA of the CDR3 is TGTGCCAGCACCAGTCTAGCGGGAAGCACAGATACGCAGTATTTT.

The V gene is TRBV5-1, the J gene TRBJ1-1; 7 nucleotides match TRBD1. The CDR3 extends over 15 amino acids. Looked up from germline, CDR1 is SGHRS and CDR2 is YFSETQ. Unmatched junction bases numbered 10, after V lost 2 bases and J lost 6 bases. CDR3 DNA: TGCGCCAGCAGCTTACTCGGGAGGGGGCAAGCTGAAGCTTTCTTT. Encoded protein: CASSLLGRGQAEAFF.

The chain uses TRBV19 and TRBJ1-5; 7 bases agree with TRBD1. V was pared by 8 bases and J by 4 bases, with 17 bases of the junction left unmatched. Germline values: CDR1 LNHDA, CDR2 SQIVND (reference sequence). CDR3 length: 17 amino acids. CDR3 sequence: CASVDRFETLRNQPQHF. CDR3 DNA sequence: TGTGCCAGTGTGGACAGGTTCGAAACTCTTAGAAATCAGCCCCAGCATTTT.

The chain links TRBV27 to TRBJ2-6; unclear D gene. The V gene lost 0 bases and the J gene lost 0 bases, with 9 bases spanning the gap. The CDR3 consists of 17 residues. The germline V gene has CDR1 MNHEY and CDR2 SMNVEV (reference sequence). The CDR3 DNA follows: TGTGCCAGCAGTTTATCTCGCCGGAGCTCTGGGGCCAACGTCCTGACTTTC. Translating it yields CASSLSRRSSGANVLTF.

The rearrangement links TRBV27 to TRBJ1-5; D ambiguous. CDR1 is MNHEY, CDR2 SMNVEV, per germline (reference sequence). Trimming took off 2 bases at V and 7 bases at J, with 12 bases between the two ends. The CDR3 has 14 residues. The CDR3 region has the DNA TGTGCCAGCAGTTTAGTCTCTGCGGGGCAGCCCCAGCATTTT. Translating it yields CASSLVSAGQPQHF.

The chain links TRBV6-2 or TRBV6-3 to TRBJ2-1, with 9 bases aligning to TRBD1. Germline V CDR1 and CDR2: MNHEY, SVGEGT. The CDR3 extends over 15 amino acids. Trimming cost V 4 bases and J 5 bases; bases outside gene matches: 6. CDR3 sequence: CASSFSGTGNNEQFF. In nucleotides, the CDR3 is TGTGCCAGCAGTTTCTCCGGGACAGGGAACAATGAGCAGTTCTTC.

This chain joins TRBV5-4 and TRBJ2-7; 8 bases fit TRBD1. CDR1 is SGHNT, CDR2 YYREEE, per germline (reference sequence). The CDR3 loop spans 15 amino acids. J gave up 1 base and V 4 bases, and 7 bases lay outside the gene matches. Written as DNA, the CDR3 is TGTGCCAGCAGCATATCCGGGACAGGTTCCTACGAGCAGTACTTC. The encoded protein is CASSISGTGSYEQYF.

The DNA of the CDR3 is TGTGCCAGCAGCTTAGTTAGCGGCACCCACTCCTACGAGCAGTACTTC. This codes for CASSLVSGTHSYEQYF. The J gene is TRBJ2-7, the V gene TRBV11-2, with TRBD2 as a possible D gene (6 bases). CDR1 is SGHAT, CDR2 FQNNGV, per germline. The CDR3 consists of 16 residues. Trimming removed 1 base at V and 0 bases at J, with 13 bases between.

This clone has just a few counts. The chain links TRBV4-1 to TRBJ2-7; 10 nucleotides agree with TRBD1. The CDR3 loop spans 15 amino acids. The germline gives CDR1 MGHRA, CDR2 YSYEKL. After removal of 2 bases from V and 6 bases from J, the junction contained 7 bases not matched to a gene. CDR3 amino acids: CASSQRTGTGAEQYF. As DNA, the CDR3 is TGCGCCAGCAGCCAAAGGACCGGGACAGGGGCCGAGCAGTACTTC.

The rearrangement uses TRBV2 and TRBJ2-7; 7 bases align to TRBD1. The trim removed 6 bases at V and 3 bases at J, leaving 2 bases unmatched. Germline V gives CDR1 SNHLY, CDR2 FYNNEI. This CDR3 has 12 amino acids. This chain's CDR3 is CASRGDSYEQYF. As DNA, the CDR3 is TGTGCCAGCAGGGGGGACAGCTACGAGCAGTACTTC.

The V call is TRBV19, the J call TRBJ1-3; possible D gene TRBD1, 5 bases. Germline CDR1 reads LNHDA; CDR2 reads SQIVND (reference sequence). Trimming pared 6 bases from V and 0 bases from J, leaving 9 bases between. CDR3 length equals 14 residues. In DNA, the CDR3 is TGTGCCAGTAGCCTACAGGTCTCTGGAAACACCATATATTTT. It is translated as CASSLQVSGNTIYF.

The chain couples TRBV30 to TRBJ2-7; 14 nucleotides match TRBD2. The trim removed 1 base at V and 8 bases at J, leaving 7 bases unmatched. The CDR3 contains 15 residues. Germline V lookup: CDR1 GTSNPN, CDR2 SVGIG (reference sequence). CDR3 sequence (DNA): TGTGCCTGGAGTGCGCTGACTAGCGGGAGGGCCAAGCAGTACTTC. Its protein product is CAWSALTSGRAKQYF.

This clone has a count of ten or more. The V gene is TRBV5-4, the J gene TRBJ2-7, with 10 bases matching TRBD2. The CDR3 sequence is 13 residues long. Trimming took 10 bases from V and 2 from J; bases not matched to a gene: 6. Germline V gene sequence: CDR1 SGHNT, CDR2 YYREEE (reference sequence). The CDR3 DNA sequence: TGTGCCGCTAGCGGGGGCCCCACCTACGAGCAGTACTTC. It is translated as CAASGGPTYEQYF.

This chain links TRBV24-1 with TRBJ1-2, with 8 bases aligning to TRBD1. The junction had 2 bases not matched to a gene; V was cut back by 6 bases and J by 3 bases. Per germline, CDR1 KGHDR and CDR2 SFDVKD. CDR3 length: 13 amino acids. CDR3 sequence reads: CATSKGQDYGYTF. The CDR3 DNA follows: TGTGCCACCAGTAAGGGACAGGACTATGGCTACACCTTC.

This clone has a handful of counts. The genes are TRBV5-6 and TRBJ1-6; D possibly corresponds to TRBD1 (6 bases). CDR1 and CDR2 from the germline V gene are SGHDT and YYEEEE. CDR3 size: 16 residues. V dropped 0 bases and J dropped 9 bases, with 16 bases sitting between them. CDR3 nucleotide sequence: TGTGCCAGCAGCTTGGATTTGTTGCAGGGGTTTTCACCCCTCCACTTT. This encodes CASSLDLLQGFSPLHF.

This chain connects TRBV6-2 or TRBV6-3 to TRBJ1-5, with D perhaps matching TRBD1 (5 bases). Germline V gives CDR1 MNHEY, CDR2 SVGEGT. V lost 5 bases, J lost 4 bases, and 15 bases lay in between. This CDR3 contains 15 residues. The CDR3 nucleotides read TGTGCCAGCAGTCCCGGAGGGACGGTGAATCAGCCCCAGCATTTT. Residues: CASSPGGTVNQPQHF.

The V gene is TRBV4-3, the J gene TRBJ1-3; D might be TRBD1 (5 bases). The germline CDR1 and CDR2 sequences are LGHNA and YSLEER. The CDR3 loop spans 15 amino acids. V lost 1 base, J lost 3 bases, and 10 bases lay in between. The CDR3 spells CASSQGRANGNTIYF. CDR3 DNA sequence: TGCGCCAGCAGCCAAGGCAGGGCGAATGGAAACACCATATATTTT.

About this clone: Other nucleotide sequences in the sample specify the same CDR3. The chain employs TRBV19 and TRBJ1-1, with TRBD1 matching 7 bases. Unmatched junction bases numbered 4, after V lost 6 bases and J lost 3 bases. In germline, CDR1 is LNHDA, CDR2 SQIVND (reference sequence). This CDR3 has 13 amino acids. As DNA, the CDR3 is TGTGCCAGTAGGAGACAGGGCGACACTGAAGCTTTCTTT. Translation: CASRRQGDTEAFF.

The chain recombines TRBV6-1 with TRBJ2-1; TRBD1 agrees at 10 bases. Unmatched junction bases numbered 8, after V lost 3 bases and J lost 9 bases. CDR1 and CDR2 (germline): MNHNS, SASEGT. The CDR3 is 15 amino acids. The CDR3: CASSETGGDWGEQFF. In nucleotides, the CDR3 is TGTGCCAGCAGTGAGACAGGGGGCGATTGGGGTGAGCAGTTCTTC.

The chain uses TRBV4-1 and TRBJ1-2; no reliable D call. The CDR3 spans 14 residues. The V end lost 0 bases, the J end lost 8 bases, and 13 bases lay between the germline ends. Germline V lookup: CDR1 MGHRA, CDR2 YSYEKL. CDR3 coding DNA: TGCGCCAGCAGCCAAGACCGGACGGAGGACGGCTACACCTTC. The encoded protein is CASSQDRTEDGYTF.

The chain has TRBV6-5 and TRBJ2-7; D not resolved. CDR1 and CDR2 (germline): MNHEY, SVGAGI. The CDR3 runs to 12 residues. Deletions cut 6 bases from V and 3 bases from J, with 9 bases between. CDR3 sequence reads: CASRFASYEQYF. The CDR3 DNA is TGTGCCAGCAGGTTCGCTAGCTACGAGCAGTACTTC.

The chain combines TRBV5-5 with TRBJ1-3; D is unclear. Looked up from germline, CDR1 is SGHKS and CDR2 is YYEKEE (reference sequence). Trimming stripped 5 bases from V and 6 bases from J, with 18 bases between. The length of the CDR3 is 15 residues. CDR3 in DNA: TGTGCCAGCAGTTTTGACGGGATTTCGCTAAACACCATATATTTT. Protein: CASSFDGISLNTIYF.

The chain is built from TRBV11-2 and TRBJ1-4, with 8 nucleotides matching TRBD1. The CDR3 contains 15 residues. The germline V gene encodes CDR1 SGHAT and CDR2 FQNNGV. V dropped 6 bases and J dropped 8; count of bases not matched to a gene: 11. This CDR3 is CASSSNQGAGEKLFF. The DNA for the CDR3 is TGTGCCAGCAGTTCCAATCAGGGGGCCGGAGAAAAACTGTTTTTT.